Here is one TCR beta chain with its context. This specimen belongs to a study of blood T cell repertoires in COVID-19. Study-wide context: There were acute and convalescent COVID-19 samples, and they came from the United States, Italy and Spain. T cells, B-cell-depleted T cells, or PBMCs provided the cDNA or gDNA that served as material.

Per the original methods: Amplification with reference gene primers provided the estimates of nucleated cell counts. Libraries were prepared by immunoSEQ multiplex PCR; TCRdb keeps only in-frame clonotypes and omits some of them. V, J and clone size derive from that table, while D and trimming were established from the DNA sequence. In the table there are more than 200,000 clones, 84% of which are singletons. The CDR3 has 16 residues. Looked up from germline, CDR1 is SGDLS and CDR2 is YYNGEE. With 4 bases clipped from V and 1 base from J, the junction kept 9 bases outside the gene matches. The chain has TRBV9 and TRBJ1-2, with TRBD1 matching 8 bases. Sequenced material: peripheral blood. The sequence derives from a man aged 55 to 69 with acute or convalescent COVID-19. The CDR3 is CASSPATGDHNYGYTF. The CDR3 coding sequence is TGTGCCAGCAGCCCCGCGACAGGGGACCATAACTATGGCTACACCTTC.